Below, 19 T cell receptor beta chains from the same sample are listed, as sequenced in a study of T cell repertoires in cytomegalovirus infection. TCRdb fed the reads into MiXCR, producing one record per CDR3 protein. The table records about 500,000 distinct CDR3 sequences, about 33% of them present only once. These receptors have no identified antigens. The material sequenced was cultured PBMCs, taken from culture after CMV antigen stimulation. Source of these receptors: a human donor in good health (CMV status not recorded). Some clones in this sample may be carry-over from other donors' samples.

The J gene is TRBJ1-1, the V gene TRBV5-1; the match to TRBD1 covers 7 bases. The V gene end was trimmed by 0 bases and the J gene end by 5 bases; junction bases not matched to a gene: 4. The germline V gene encodes CDR1 SGHRS and CDR2 YFSETQ. There are 14 residues in the CDR3. CDR3 in DNA: TGCGCCAGCAGCTTGGTATTACAGGGGACTGAAGCTTTCTTT. Protein product: CASSLVLQGTEAFF.

This rearrangement joins TRBV19 to TRBJ1-6, with a possible D match to TRBD1 (6 bases). CDR1 is LNHDA and CDR2 is SQIVND in the germline V gene (reference sequence). The germline V and J ends were trimmed by 7 bases and 14 bases, with 12 bases remaining between them. CDR3 length: 11 residues. The CDR3, as DNA: TGTGCCAGTATCTGGACAGAGTCCCTCCACTTT. Encoded protein: CASIWTESLHF.

This chain joins TRBV7-2 and TRBJ2-1; TRBD2 matches at 10 bases. J lost 4 bases, V lost 1 base, and 4 bases had no gene match. Germline CDR1 and CDR2: SGHTA and FQGNSA. This CDR3 has 16 amino acids. CDR3 DNA sequence: TGTGCCAGCAGCTTAGTCCCAGCGGGAGGGTACAATGAGCAGTTCTTC. This encodes CASSLVPAGGYNEQFF. The full variable domain, rest sourced from reference TRBV7-2 and TRBJ2-1, is GAGVSQSPSNKVTEKGKDVELRCDPISGHTALYWYRQSLGQGLEFLIYFQGNSAPDKSGLPSDRFSAERTGGSVSTLTIQRTQQEDSAVYLCASSLVPAGGYNEQFFGPGTRLTVL.

This clonotype was seen only once. CDR3: CSASRRTGLSNQPQHF. The DNA of the CDR3 is TGCAGTGCTAGTCGCAGGACAGGGCTGAGCAATCAGCCCCAGCATTTT. V is TRBV20-1 and J is TRBJ1-5, with 8 bases identical to TRBD1. The trim removed 3 bases at V and 1 base at J, leaving 8 bases unmatched. The germline V gene has CDR1 DFQATT and CDR2 SNEGSKA (reference sequence). The CDR3 totals 16 residues.

The genes are TRBV7-2 and TRBJ2-3, with TRBD1 as a possible D gene (6 bases). This CDR3 has 12 residues. Germline CDR1 and CDR2: SGHTA and FQGNSA. V lost 5 bases and J 8 bases, leaving 11 bases between the germline ends. The CDR3 loop reads CASSTRDTTQYF. The DNA of the CDR3 is TGTGCCAGCAGCACCCGGGACACTACGCAGTATTTT.

The J gene is TRBJ2-3, the V gene TRBV6-1, with D possibly being TRBD1 (6 bases). V lost 6 bases, J lost 4 bases, and 20 bases lay in between. The CDR3 length is 16 residues. Looked up from germline, CDR1 is MNHNS and CDR2 is SASEGT. The CDR3 DNA reads TGTGCCAGCAGCCGAAACCGGGACAACCTAGCAGATACGCAGTATTTT. This gives the protein CASSRNRDNLADTQYF.

There are a few counts of this clonotype. V usage is TRBV10-2 and J usage is TRBJ2-1, with TRBD2 matching 12 bases. Unmatched junction bases numbered 13, after V lost 9 bases and J lost 10 bases. Germline CDR1 reads WSHSY; CDR2 reads SAAADI. The CDR3 contains 15 residues. The DNA of the CDR3 is TGCGCCAGTCTGGACACTAGCGGGGGGCCATACGAGCAGTTCTTC. Protein sequence: CASLDTSGGPYEQFF.

This clonotype has ten or more counts. CDR3 sequence reads: CASSLTGQGRAGELFF. CDR3 DNA sequence: TGTGCCAGCAGCTTAACGGGACAGGGTCGAGCCGGGGAGCTGTTTTTT. The chain recombines TRBV7-2 with TRBJ2-2, with 9 bases matching TRBD1. CDR1 and CDR2 from the germline V gene are SGHTA and FQGNSA. Germline trimming cut 2 bases from V and 6 bases from J; bases unmatched to any gene: 7. CDR3 length equals 16 residues.

Ten or more counts support this clonotype. V usage is TRBV7-8 and J usage is TRBJ2-5, with 7 bases aligning to TRBD2. Trimming took 4 bases from V and 5 from J; bases not matched to a gene: 10. The CDR3 loop spans 15 amino acids. Germline CDR1 SGHVS, CDR2 FQNEAQ. The CDR3 is CASSSPSGVGETQYF. The CDR3 nucleotides read TGTGCCAGCAGCTCCCCGAGCGGGGTTGGGGAGACCCAGTACTTC.

The CDR3 spells CASSAGMGDQETQYF. CDR3 bases: TGTGCCAGCAGTGCGGGAATGGGGGACCAAGAGACCCAGTACTTC. The chain has TRBV5-4 and TRBJ2-5; D perhaps matches TRBD2 (6 bases). CDR3 length: 15 amino acids. Germline V lookup: CDR1 SGHNT, CDR2 YYREEE (reference sequence). V dropped 5 bases and J dropped 0 bases, with 14 bases sitting between them.

This clonotype was observed at least ten times. The chain couples TRBV11-2 to TRBJ1-2, with D possibly matching TRBD1 (5 bases). The germline gives CDR1 SGHAT, CDR2 FQNNGV. Trimming stripped 5 bases from V and 1 base from J, with 17 bases between. This CDR3 contains 16 residues. The CDR3 DNA sequence: TGTGCCAGCAGCCCTGGGGTCCGACAGCTTAACTATGGCTACACCTTC. It specifies CASSPGVRQLNYGYTF.

The chain couples TRBV7-6 to TRBJ2-2; 7 bases are shared with TRBD1. This CDR3 has 15 amino acids. Germline V gives CDR1 SGHVS, CDR2 FNYEAQ. V lost 3 bases, J lost 4 bases, and 5 bases stayed unmatched. CDR3 amino acids: CASSFLTGRTGELFF. The DNA for the CDR3 is TGTGCCAGCAGCTTCCTGACAGGGCGCACCGGGGAGCTGTTTTTT.

CDR3 bases: TGTGCCAGCAGCCACATGACAGGGATGAACACTGAAGCTTTCTTT. Its protein is CASSHMTGMNTEAFF. V usage is TRBV7-3 and J usage is TRBJ1-1, with 7 bases matching TRBD1. The CDR3 contains 15 residues. The junction had 6 bases not matched to a gene; V was cut back by 5 bases and J by 0 bases. Germline V gene sequence: CDR1 SGHTA, CDR2 FQGTGA.

This clonotype was recorded a few times. V is TRBV6-1 and J is TRBJ2-7; 7 nucleotides line up with TRBD2. The CDR3 contains 15 residues. Germline CDR1 is MNHNS and CDR2 is SASEGT. The trim removed 1 base at V and 5 bases at J, leaving 8 bases unmatched. Written as DNA, the CDR3 is TGTGCCAGCAGTGAAGGAGCGCGGGAGCACCACGAGCAGTACTTC. Protein: CASSEGAREHHEQYF.

The chain uses TRBV7-2 and TRBJ2-3; perhaps TRBD1 as D (5 bases). CDR3 length: 15 residues. The V end was cut by 5 bases, the J end by 2 bases, with 14 bases between. Germline values: CDR1 SGHTA, CDR2 FQGNSA. CDR3 nucleotides: TGTGCCAGCAGCATCTCACAGGCGTCCACAGATACGCAGTATTTT. This encodes CASSISQASTDTQYF.

A few counts support this clonotype. This rearrangement joins TRBV14 to TRBJ1-4, with D hard to call. The CDR3 spans 15 residues. Germline CDR1 reads SGHDN; CDR2 reads FVKESK. V was cut by 1 base and J by 6 bases, with 12 bases left in between. Here the CDR3 reads CASSQGARRHEKLFF. The CDR3 nucleotides read TGTGCCAGCAGCCAAGGGGCCAGGAGGCATGAAAAACTGTTTTTT.

This clonotype occurred a few times. The J gene is TRBJ2-5, the V gene TRBV10-3; 7 bases agree with TRBD1. This CDR3 comprises 16 residues. Losses at the gene ends were 3 bases for V and 5 bases for J; bases not matched to a gene: 12. Germline V gene sequence: CDR1 ENHRY, CDR2 SYGVKD. The CDR3 region is CAISDPGQRTLETQYF. In DNA, the CDR3 is TGTGCCATCAGTGATCCGGGACAGCGGACGTTGGAGACCCAGTACTTC.

The CDR3 nucleotides read TGTGCCAGCAGTTACTCGCAGATTAGCACAGATACGCAGTATTTT. It encodes CASSYSQISTDTQYF. V usage is TRBV6-5 and J usage is TRBJ2-3; D is unresolved. Germline CDR1 is MNHEY and CDR2 is SVGAGI. The V end lost 0 bases, the J end lost 0 bases, and 7 bases lay between the germline ends. The CDR3 has 15 amino acids.

This clonotype has only a few counts. V usage is TRBV27 and J usage is TRBJ1-5; no firm D call. CDR1 MNHEY and CDR2 SMNVEV come from the germline V gene (reference sequence). The germline V and J ends were trimmed by 4 bases and 2 bases, with 9 bases remaining between them. The CDR3 is 14 amino acids. CDR3 DNA: TGTGCCAGCAGTTGGAGTATTGGCAATCAGCCCCAGCATTTT. Its protein product is CASSWSIGNQPQHF.